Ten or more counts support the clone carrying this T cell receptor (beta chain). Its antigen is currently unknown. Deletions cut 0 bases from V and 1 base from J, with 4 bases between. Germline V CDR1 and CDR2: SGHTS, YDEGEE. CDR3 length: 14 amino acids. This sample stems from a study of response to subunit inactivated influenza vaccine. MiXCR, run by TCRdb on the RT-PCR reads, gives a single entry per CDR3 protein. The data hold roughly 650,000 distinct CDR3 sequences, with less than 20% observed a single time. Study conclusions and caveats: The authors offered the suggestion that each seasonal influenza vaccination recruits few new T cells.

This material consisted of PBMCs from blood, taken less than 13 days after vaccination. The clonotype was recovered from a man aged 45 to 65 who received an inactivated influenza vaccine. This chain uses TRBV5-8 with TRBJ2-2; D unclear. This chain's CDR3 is CASSLAQNTGELFF. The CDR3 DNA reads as TGTGCCAGCAGCTTGGCACAGAACACCGGGGAGCTGTTTTTT.